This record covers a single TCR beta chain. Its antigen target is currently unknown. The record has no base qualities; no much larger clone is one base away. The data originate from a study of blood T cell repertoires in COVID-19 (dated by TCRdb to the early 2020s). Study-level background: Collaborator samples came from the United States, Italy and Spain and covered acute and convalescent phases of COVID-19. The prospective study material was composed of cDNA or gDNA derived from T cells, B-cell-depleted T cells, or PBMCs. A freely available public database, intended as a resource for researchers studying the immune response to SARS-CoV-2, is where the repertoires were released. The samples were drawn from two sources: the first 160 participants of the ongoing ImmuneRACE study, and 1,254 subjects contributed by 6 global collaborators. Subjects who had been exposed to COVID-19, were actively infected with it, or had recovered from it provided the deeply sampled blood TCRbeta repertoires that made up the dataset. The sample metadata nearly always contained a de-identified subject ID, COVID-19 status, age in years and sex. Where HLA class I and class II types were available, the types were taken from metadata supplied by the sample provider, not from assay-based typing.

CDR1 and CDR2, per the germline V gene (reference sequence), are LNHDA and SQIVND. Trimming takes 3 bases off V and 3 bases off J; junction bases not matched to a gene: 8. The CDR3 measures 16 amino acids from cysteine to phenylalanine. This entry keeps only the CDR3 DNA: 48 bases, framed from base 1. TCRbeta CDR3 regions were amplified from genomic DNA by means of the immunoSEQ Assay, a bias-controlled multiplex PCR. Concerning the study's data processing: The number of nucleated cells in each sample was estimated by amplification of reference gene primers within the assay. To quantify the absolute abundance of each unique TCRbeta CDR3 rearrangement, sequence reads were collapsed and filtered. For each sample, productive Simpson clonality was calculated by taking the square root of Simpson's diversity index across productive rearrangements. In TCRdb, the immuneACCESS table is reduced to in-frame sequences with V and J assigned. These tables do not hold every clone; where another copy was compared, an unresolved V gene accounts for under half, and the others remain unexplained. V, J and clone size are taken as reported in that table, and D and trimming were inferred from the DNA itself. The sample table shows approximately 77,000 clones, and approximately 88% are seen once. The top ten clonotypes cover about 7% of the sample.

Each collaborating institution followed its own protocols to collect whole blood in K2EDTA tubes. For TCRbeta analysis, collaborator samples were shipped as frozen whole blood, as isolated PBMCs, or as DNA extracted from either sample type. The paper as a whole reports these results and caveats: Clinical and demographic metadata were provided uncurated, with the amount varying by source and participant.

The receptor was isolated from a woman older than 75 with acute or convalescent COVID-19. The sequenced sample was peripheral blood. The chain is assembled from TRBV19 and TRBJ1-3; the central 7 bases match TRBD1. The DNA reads TGTGCCAGTAGTATCTCTGGGACAGAAGTTGGAAACACCATATATTTT. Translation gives CASSISGTEVGNTIYF.